A single sample is the source of the 20 T cell receptor beta chains below, sequenced in a study of T cells in localized non-small cell lung cancer. Here immunoSEQ multiplex PCR was the method, and the copy in TCRdb shows in-frame clones only, minus some. Altogether approximately 70,000 clones are present, approximately 80% being singletons, with the ten largest covering roughly 4.5%. Sequencing was performed on PBMCs, taken before any cancer treatment. The receptors stem from a man aged 35 to 69 with stage II lung adenocarcinoma.

The gene calls are TRBV11-2 and TRBJ2-1; tentatively, D is TRBD2 (6 bases). V lost 5 bases and J 0 bases, leaving 14 bases between the germline ends. CDR1 is SGHAT, CDR2 FQNNGV, per germline. The CDR3 length is 16 residues. CDR3 bases: TGTGCCAGCAGCGTAACGGGACTCGTCTCCTACAATGAGCAGTTCTTC. It specifies CASSVTGLVSYNEQFF.

This chain uses TRBV5-1 with TRBJ2-7; D could derive from TRBD1 or TRBD2 (6 bases each). The CDR3 is 14 residues long. V was clipped by 1 base and J by 2 bases, with 10 bases between them. The germline gives CDR1 SGHRS, CDR2 YFSETQ. Here the CDR3 reads CASSLPGEAYEQYF. CDR3 sequence (DNA): TGCGCCAGCAGCTTGCCAGGGGAGGCCTACGAGCAGTACTTC.

The chain joins TRBV7-2 to TRBJ1-1, with TRBD1 matching over 8 bases. Germline loops: CDR1 SGHTA, CDR2 FQGNSA. This CDR3 is built from 15 residues. Trimming took 1 base from V and 1 from J; bases not matched to a gene: 2. In nucleotides, the CDR3 is TGTGCCAGCAGCTTAGGGGACAGGCGGAACACTGAAGCTTTCTTT. Protein sequence: CASSLGDRRNTEAFF.

This clone is labeled as medium-sized. V and J are TRBV15 and TRBJ2-1, with 8 bases identical to TRBD2. CDR3 length: 15 residues. Germline V lookup: CDR1 LNHNV, CDR2 YYDKDF (reference sequence). Germline trimming cut 5 bases from V and 8 bases from J; bases unmatched to any gene: 11. The CDR3 reads CATSWSREGPHEQFF. The CDR3 nucleotides read TGTGCCACCAGCTGGTCTCGGGAGGGCCCCCATGAGCAGTTCTTC. The entire variable domain, with the rest obtained from reference TRBV15 and TRBJ2-1, is as follows: DAMVIQNPRYQVTQFGKPVTLSCSQTLNHNVMYWYQQKSSQAPKLLFHYYDKDFNNEADTPDNFQSRRPNTSFCFLDIRSPGLGDTAMYLCATSWSREGPHEQFFGPGTRLTVL.

This chain joins TRBV19 and TRBJ2-7; D is perhaps TRBD1 (5 bases). Germline assignment: CDR1 LNHDA and CDR2 SQIVND (reference sequence). This CDR3 spans 12 amino acids. Trimming left V 5 bases short and J 2 bases short, with 7 bases between. CDR3 DNA: TGTGCCAGTAGTCCAGGGCCCTACGAGCAGTACTTC. Protein product: CASSPGPYEQYF.

The chain employs TRBV28 and TRBJ1-2; 8 bases match TRBD1. Germline CDR1 is MDHEN and CDR2 is SYDVKM. The CDR3 totals 14 residues. The ends lost 4 bases at V and 6 bases at J; junction bases unmatched: 7. Here the CDR3 reads CASSYGTGKNGYTF. The CDR3 nucleotides read TGTGCCAGCAGTTACGGGACAGGCAAGAATGGCTACACCTTC.

The chain joins TRBV18 to TRBJ2-7; D is ambiguous. The germline V gene encodes CDR1 KGHSH and CDR2 LQKENI. The germline V and J ends were trimmed by 3 bases and 2 bases, with 11 bases remaining between them. The CDR3 sequence is 14 residues long. The CDR3 nucleotides are TGTGCCAGCTCACCTGGCAGGTCGACCTACGAGCAGTACTTC. This sequence encodes CASSPGRSTYEQYF.

This chain joins TRBV30 and TRBJ2-2; 10 bases agree with TRBD2. The CDR3 runs to 13 residues. The junction had 2 bases not matched to a gene; V was cut back by 5 bases and J by 5 bases. CDR1 and CDR2 from the germline V gene are GTSNPN and SVGIG (reference sequence). DNA of the CDR3: TGTGCCTGGGGGACTAGCGTTACCGGGGAGCTGTTTTTT. Translation: CAWGTSVTGELFF.

V and J are TRBV27 and TRBJ2-7; D possibly uses TRBD1 or TRBD2 (5 bases each). The germline V gene encodes CDR1 MNHEY and CDR2 SMNVEV (reference sequence). With 8 bases removed from V and 6 bases from J, the gap between germline ends came to 11 bases. This CDR3 has 11 residues. This CDR3 is CASVRGVEQYF. The CDR3 DNA follows: TGTGCCAGCGTTAGAGGGGTCGAGCAGTACTTC.

This sequence joins TRBV29-1 and TRBJ1-5; a weak D match, TRBD1 (6 bases). The CDR3 extends over 13 amino acids. V was shortened by 6 bases and J by 3 bases, with 12 bases between the two germline ends. CDR1 is SQVTM, CDR2 ANQGSEA, per germline. CDR3 residues: CSVGHGYNQPQHF. The CDR3 DNA sequence: TGCAGCGTGGGACACGGATACAATCAGCCCCAGCATTTT.

The table lists this clone with a few counts. This rearrangement joins TRBV5-1 to TRBJ2-7; D might be TRBD1 (5 bases). With 1 base removed from V and 3 bases from J, the gap between germline ends came to 23 bases. CDR1 and CDR2 from the germline V gene are SGHRS and YFSETQ. This CDR3 spans 18 amino acids. The CDR3 protein is CASSLRAETVTKDYEQYF. The CDR3 DNA sequence: TGCGCCAGCAGCTTGAGAGCTGAGACAGTGACGAAGGACTACGAGCAGTACTTC.

There are a few counts of this clone. V is TRBV18 and J is TRBJ1-3, with a tentative D call TRBD1 (5 bases). V was shortened by 6 bases and J by 2 bases, with 8 bases between the two germline ends. This CDR3 is built from 13 residues. Germline V gene sequence: CDR1 KGHSH, CDR2 LQKENI. CDR3 nucleotides: TGTGCCAGCTCTACAGGCGCTGGAAACACCATATATTTT. This codes for CASSTGAGNTIYF.

This sequence joins TRBV19 and TRBJ1-1; 8 positions agree with TRBD1. The V gene's germline CDR1 is LNHDA and CDR2 SQIVND (reference sequence). The CDR3 spans 13 residues. V lost 1 base, J lost 5 bases, and 0 bases stayed unmatched. The CDR3, as DNA: TGTGCCAGTAGTATAGGACAGGGGACTGAAGCTTTCTTT. Its protein product is CASSIGQGTEAFF.

The V call is TRBV2, the J call TRBJ1-5; D is unclear. The CDR3 covers 13 residues. Trimming left V 1 base short and J 15 bases short, with 16 bases between. Germline V gene sequence: CDR1 SNHLY, CDR2 FYNNEI. CDR3 residues: CASSEVGGTARHF. DNA of the CDR3: TGTGCCAGCAGTGAAGTGGGTGGCACAGCGAGGCATTTT.

The CDR3 is CSVETPRLGQFF. The CDR3 DNA reads TGCAGCGTTGAAACCCCTCGGCTGGGGCAGTTCTTC. The chain is built from TRBV29-1 and TRBJ2-1; D is undetermined. The germline gives CDR1 SQVTM, CDR2 ANQGSEA. The CDR3 length is 12 residues. V lost 2 bases to trimming and J lost 12 bases, with 14 bases between them.

The chain uses TRBV15 and TRBJ1-4, with no clear D. Germline CDR1 LNHNV, CDR2 YYDKDF (reference sequence). Trimming took 1 base from V and 0 from J, leaving 6 bases between them. The CDR3 spans 15 residues. In DNA, the CDR3 is TGTGCCACCAGCAGAGCGAAACCAACTAATGAAAAACTGTTTTTT. Translating it yields CATSRAKPTNEKLFF.

The chain is built from TRBV5-1 and TRBJ1-2, with 9 bases identical to TRBD1. Per the germline V gene, CDR1 is SGHRS and CDR2 is YFSETQ. The CDR3 consists of 14 residues. The V and J ends lost 0 bases and 8 bases, in that order; junction bases with no gene match: 5. The CDR3 here is CASSLVQGARGYTF. The CDR3 DNA follows: TGCGCCAGCAGCTTGGTACAGGGGGCGCGGGGCTACACCTTC.

The chain employs TRBV6-1 and TRBJ2-1; the match to TRBD2 covers 11 bases. This CDR3 contains 14 residues. The trim removed 10 bases at V and 3 bases at J, leaving 5 bases unmatched. Germline lookup yields CDR1 MNHNS and CDR2 SASEGT. CDR3 nucleotide sequence: TGTGCCATTCCGGGACTAGCGGTCTACAATGAGCAGTTCTTC. It is translated as CAIPGLAVYNEQFF.

This chain connects TRBV7-3 to TRBJ2-1, with D unclear. CDR3 length: 12 amino acids. The germline CDR1 and CDR2 sequences are SGHTA and FQGTGA. V gave up 2 bases and J gave up 9 bases, with 8 bases separating them. The CDR3 DNA reads TGTGCCAGCAGCTTACCCGGGCGTGAGCAGTTCTTC. Its translation is CASSLPGREQFF.

The chain joins TRBV5-1 to TRBJ2-1; D might be TRBD2 (6 bases). The CDR3 totals 13 residues. Germline V gives CDR1 SGHRS, CDR2 YFSETQ. V lost 4 bases and J lost 12, with 17 bases in between. In DNA form, the CDR3 reads TGCGCCAGCAGCGAGACTAGTTCCCGTGTGCAGTTCTTC. Translating it yields CASSETSSRVQFF.